These 12 T cell receptor beta chains share one sample of origin, sequenced in a study of identical twins. TCRdb processed the 5' RACE reads anew with MiXCR; each CDR3 protein has one entry. The repertoire holds approximately 410,000 distinct CDR3 sequences, with around a sixth as singletons. Sequencing used naive T cells sorted from blood. The receptor set was obtained from a man aged 45-60 years in good health.

The rearrangement links TRBV11-2 to TRBJ2-7; D might be TRBD2 (6 bases). This CDR3 spans 18 amino acids. V shed 4 bases and J shed 2 bases, with 24 bases lying between them. From germline, CDR1 is SGHAT and CDR2 FQNNGV. CDR3 DNA sequence: TGTGCCAGCAGCTATACATTTCTCGGGACTCCCATCCCCTACGAGCAGTACTTC. As protein: CASSYTFLGTPIPYEQYF.

This clonotype has a count of ten or more. The CDR3 coding sequence is TGCAGCGCCGACAAGGGGATCTACAATGAGCAGTTCTTC. It translates to CSADKGIYNEQFF. The chain has TRBV29-1 and TRBJ2-1; tentative D call: TRBD1 (5 bases). V was pared by 7 bases and J by 3 bases, with 13 bases between. This CDR3 has 13 amino acids. The V gene's germline CDR1 is SQVTM and CDR2 ANQGSEA.

V is TRBV4-3 and J is TRBJ2-2; no definite D call. The ends were cut back, 0 bases at V and 5 bases at J, with 13 bases in the middle. Germline assignment: CDR1 LGHNA and CDR2 YSLEER. The CDR3 has 16 amino acids. The CDR3 region has the DNA TGCGCCAGCAGCCAAGAAGGGCTGGGAATGACCGGGGAGCTGTTTTTT. The encoded protein is CASSQEGLGMTGELFF.

This sequence joins TRBV28 and TRBJ2-6; 8 bases line up with TRBD1. The CDR3 extends over 16 amino acids. After removal of 8 bases from V and 2 bases from J, the junction contained 8 bases not matched to a gene. In germline, CDR1 is MDHEN, CDR2 SYDVKM. In DNA form, the CDR3 reads TGTGCCAGCGGGACAACAGGGGGTACTGGGGCCAACGTCCTGACTTTC. As protein: CASGTTGGTGANVLTF.

This sequence joins TRBV6-1 and TRBJ2-5; 7 nucleotides match TRBD2. The CDR3 is made up of 16 amino acids. V shed 5 bases, J shed 1 base, and the junction held 10 bases outside the gene matches. Germline loops: CDR1 MNHNS, CDR2 SASEGT. CDR3 sequence reads: CASSRHRGGTQETQYF. CDR3 DNA: TGTGCCAGCAGTCGTCATCGCGGGGGTACCCAAGAGACCCAGTACTTC.

The table lists this clonotype with a few counts. The genes are TRBV20-1 and TRBJ2-5; possibly TRBD2 for D (6 bases). The CDR3 is 15 residues long. Trimming shortened V by 5 bases and J by 0 bases, and 16 bases separated the two germline ends. Germline-derived CDR1 and CDR2 are DFQATT and SNEGSKA (reference sequence). The CDR3 reads CSAPSGSGHQETQYF. In DNA form, the CDR3 reads TGCAGTGCTCCATCTGGTAGCGGACACCAAGAGACCCAGTACTTC.

In its sample, this clonotype was seen a few times. The V and J genes are TRBV12-3 or TRBV12-4 and TRBJ1-3; D gene uncertain. Trimming removed 2 bases from V and 0 bases from J, with 11 bases in between. The CDR3 covers 16 residues. CDR3 amino acids: CASSLSSESSGNTIYF. In nucleotides, the CDR3 is TGTGCCAGCAGTTTATCCAGCGAGAGCTCTGGAAACACCATATATTTT.

There are many counts of this clonotype. In DNA, the CDR3 is TGTGCCAGCAGTTACTACCGGGACCAAGAGACCCAGTACTTC. Translated: CASSYYRDQETQYF. This rearrangement joins TRBV6-2 or TRBV6-3 to TRBJ2-5; D not certain. The CDR3 is 14 amino acids. Per the germline V gene, CDR1 is MNHEY and CDR2 is SVGEGT. Deletions cut 1 base from V and 0 bases from J, with 6 bases between.

The chain uses TRBV6-1 and TRBJ1-6, with D possibly TRBD1 on 5 matching bases. Germline V gene data show CDR1 as MNHNS and CDR2 as SASEGT. The CDR3 length is 18 residues. Deletions cut 0 bases from V and 7 bases from J, with 19 bases between. CDR3 loop: CASSEALRGGTLNSPLHF. CDR3 nucleotide sequence: TGTGCCAGCAGTGAAGCGCTTCGGGGAGGGACCCTAAATTCACCCCTCCACTTT.

This clonotype has just a few counts. The genes are TRBV2 and TRBJ1-5, with a weak D call TRBD1 (5 bases). V lost 4 bases, J lost 4 bases, and 8 bases lay in between. This CDR3 region has 13 residues. Germline CDR1 reads SNHLY; CDR2 reads FYNNEI. This chain's CDR3 is CASSARANQPQHF. The CDR3 nucleotides are TGTGCCAGCAGTGCCAGGGCAAATCAGCCCCAGCATTTT.

This clonotype occurred a few times. The chain links TRBV15 to TRBJ2-1; 12 nucleotides agree with TRBD1. The CDR3 loop spans 21 amino acids. Germline loops: CDR1 LNHNV, CDR2 YYDKDF (reference sequence). The V and J ends lost 0 bases and 7 bases, in that order; junction bases with no gene match: 19. DNA for the CDR3: TGTGCCACCAGCAGAGAGATCAGAAGCCCTAGCCCGGGACAGGGGGCGAATGAGCAGTTCTTC. This codes for CATSREIRSPSPGQGANEQFF.

This clonotype has only a few counts. The chain recombines TRBV15 with TRBJ2-1, with 15 positions matching TRBD2. Unmatched junction bases numbered 4, after V lost 1 base and J lost 6 bases. Per the germline V gene, CDR1 is LNHNV and CDR2 is YYDKDF (reference sequence). The CDR3 is made up of 17 amino acids. The CDR3 region is CATSRAGTSGRSNEQFF. CDR3 nucleotide sequence: TGTGCCACCAGCAGAGCCGGGACTAGCGGGAGGAGCAATGAGCAGTTCTTC.